Shown below are 9 T cell receptor beta chains from a single sample sequenced in a study of CD8 T cells in ankylosing spondylitis. TCRdb used MiXCR to reprocess the 5' RACE reads, holding one entry per CDR3 protein. The table lists around 35,000 distinct CDR3 sequences, 13% of them singletons, with around 33% in the top ten. The sample comprised synovial fluid, either unsorted or a sorted T cell fraction (not recorded which). The receptors derive from a male donor with ankylosing spondylitis.

At least ten counts were recorded for this clonotype. The rearrangement links TRBV5-1 to TRBJ1-4; a possible D gene is TRBD1 (5 bases). The CDR3 has 12 amino acids. Germline CDR1 reads SGHRS; CDR2 reads YFSETQ. V was clipped by 0 bases and J by 16 bases, with 13 bases between them. CDR3 DNA: TGCGCCAGCAGCTTGGACCCGGGGCTGGAGTTTTTT. Encoded protein: CASSLDPGLEFF.

This clonotype appeared a few times. This chain connects TRBV4-1 to TRBJ2-1; 8 bases are shared with TRBD1. Germline CDR1 reads MGHRA; CDR2 reads YSYEKL. With V trimmed by 4 bases and J by 8 bases, 1 base remained unmatched. This CDR3 contains 12 residues. For the CDR3, the DNA is TGCGCCAGCAGCCGACAGGGGTATGAGCAGTTCTTC. This sequence encodes CASSRQGYEQFF.

This clonotype was found a few times. The CDR3 protein is CSASGDRDFRPLHF. The DNA for the CDR3 is TGCAGTGCTAGTGGAGACAGGGACTTTAGGCCCCTCCACTTT. V is TRBV20-1 and J is TRBJ1-6; 7 nucleotides match TRBD1. CDR3 size: 14 residues. The germline CDR1 and CDR2 sequences are DFQATT and SNEGSKA (reference sequence). V lost 3 bases to trimming and J lost 13 bases; unmatched junction nucleotides: 12.

This clonotype has ten or more counts. The chain links TRBV5-1 to TRBJ2-1, with D perhaps given as TRBD1 or TRBD2 (6 bases each). The CDR3 spans 14 residues. V was shortened by 2 bases and J by 8 bases, with 14 bases between the two germline ends. Germline V CDR1 and CDR2: SGHRS, YFSETQ. The CDR3 is CASSLIQRGDEQFF. The CDR3 DNA follows: TGCGCCAGCAGCTTAATCCAGAGGGGGGATGAGCAGTTCTTC.

This clonotype was observed many times. The CDR3 sequence: CASSEAGATNEKLFF. CDR3 nucleotides: TGTGCCAGCAGTGAAGCCGGGGCAACTAATGAAAAACTGTTTTTT. The chain uses TRBV2 and TRBJ1-4; no clear D. Germline loops: CDR1 SNHLY, CDR2 FYNNEI. The length of the CDR3 is 15 residues. V was shortened by 0 bases and J by 0 bases, with 5 bases between the two germline ends.

The chain joins TRBV29-1 to TRBJ1-1; 7 bases are shared with TRBD1. In germline, CDR1 is SQVTM, CDR2 ANQGSEA. The CDR3 sequence is 14 residues long. V was clipped by 6 bases and J by 4 bases; unmatched bases: 11. In DNA, the CDR3 is TGCAGCGTGGACGACAGGGACGGGTTCACTGAAGCTTTCTTT. Protein product: CSVDDRDGFTEAFF. Together with reference TRBV29-1 and TRBJ1-1, the CDR3 gives the full variable domain: SAVISQKPSRDICQRGTSLTIQCQVDSQVTMMFWYRQQPGQSLTLIATANQGSEATYESGFVIDKFPISRPNLTFSTLTVSNMSPEDSSIYLCSVDDRDGFTEAFFGQGTRLTVV.

V usage is TRBV9 and J usage is TRBJ1-5, with TRBD1 as a possible D gene (5 bases). Germline-derived CDR1 and CDR2 are SGDLS and YYNGEE. The CDR3 runs to 17 residues. Trimming cost V 0 bases and J 1 base, with 14 bases left between them. The DNA of the CDR3 is TGTGCCAGCAGCGTAGGTTCCGGGGGGGAAAGCAATCAGCCCCAGCATTTT. Amino acids: CASSVGSGGESNQPQHF.

The genes are TRBV27 and TRBJ1-1; no definite D call. Germline CDR1 is MNHEY and CDR2 is SMNVEV (reference sequence). The CDR3 runs 16 residues. V dropped 2 bases and J dropped 0 bases, with 13 bases sitting between them. The CDR3 region is CASSLGPLALNTEAFF. In DNA, the CDR3 is TGTGCCAGCAGTTTAGGGCCCCTCGCCTTGAACACTGAAGCTTTCTTT.

This clonotype turned up a few times. The chain has TRBV28 and TRBJ1-2; TRBD1 aligns across 8 bases. Germline CDR1 MDHEN, CDR2 SYDVKM. After removal of 5 bases from V and 7 bases from J, the junction contained 12 bases not matched to a gene. This CDR3 has 15 amino acids. The CDR3 here is CASSPTPRTGFGYTF. For the CDR3, the DNA is TGTGCCAGCAGTCCAACCCCACGGACAGGGTTTGGCTACACCTTC.